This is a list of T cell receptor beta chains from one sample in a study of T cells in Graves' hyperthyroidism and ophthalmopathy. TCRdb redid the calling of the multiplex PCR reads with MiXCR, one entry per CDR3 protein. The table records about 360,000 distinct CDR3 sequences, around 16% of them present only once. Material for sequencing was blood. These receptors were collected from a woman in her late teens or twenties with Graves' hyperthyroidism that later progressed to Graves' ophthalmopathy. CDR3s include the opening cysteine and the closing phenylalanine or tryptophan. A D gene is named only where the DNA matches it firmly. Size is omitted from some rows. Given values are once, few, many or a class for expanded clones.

CDR3 protein: CASSSPIPLTATF
CDR3 DNA: TGTGCCAGCAGTTCCCCAATTCCCTTGACCGCCACCTTC
V gene: TRBV28
D gene: NA
clone size: NA
J gene: TRBJ1-2

CDR3 protein: CSARELGRNEQYF
CDR3 DNA: TGCAGTGCTAGAGAACTGGGAAGAAACGAGCAGTACTTC
V gene: TRBV20-1
D gene: NA
clone size: NA
J gene: TRBJ2-7

CDR3 protein: CASRPGQGRDQPQHF
CDR3 DNA: TGTGCCAGCAGACCGGGACAGGGGCGAGATCAGCCCCAGCATTTT
V gene: TRBV6-2/TRBV6-3
D gene: TRBD1
clone size: NA
J gene: TRBJ1-5

CDR3 protein: CASSPTLVIPLSDTQYF
CDR3 DNA: TGTGCCAGCAGTCCTACTTTAGTAATCCCTCTCTCCGATACGCAGTATTTT
V gene: TRBV28
D gene: NA
clone size: few
J gene: TRBJ2-3

CDR3 protein: CASSPTTRAGYDTQYF
CDR3 DNA: TGTGCCAGCTCACCAACAACCCGGGCCGGGTACGATACGCAGTATTTT
V gene: TRBV18
D gene: NA
clone size: many
J gene: TRBJ2-3

CDR3 protein: CATSDFAGTSGRPNTQYF
CDR3 DNA: TGTGCCACCAGTGATTTTGCGGGGACTAGCGGGCGACCAAATACGCAGTATTTT
V gene: TRBV24-1
D gene: TRBD2
clone size: NA
J gene: TRBJ2-3

CDR3 protein: CASSHGTASYEQYF
CDR3 DNA: TGTGCCAGCAGCCACGGGACGGCCTCCTACGAGCAGTACTTC
V gene: TRBV3-1
D gene: NA
clone size: many
J gene: TRBJ2-7

CDR3 protein: CASEASGAGAYEQYF
CDR3 DNA: TGTGCCAGCGAAGCCTCGGGTGCGGGGGCCTACGAGCAGTACTTC
V gene: TRBV28
D gene: TRBD2
clone size: many
J gene: TRBJ2-7

CDR3 protein: CASSRVGQAGTYSNQPQHF
CDR3 DNA: TGTGCCAGCAGCAGGGTGGGGCAGGCTGGTACCTATAGCAATCAGCCCCAGCATTTT
V gene: TRBV7-8
D gene: NA
clone size: many
J gene: TRBJ1-5

CDR3 protein: CASSQVGRDSFHEQYF
CDR3 DNA: TGTGCCAGCAGCCAAGTTGGCCGGGACTCTTTCCACGAGCAGTACTTC
V gene: TRBV4-2
D gene: NA
clone size: many
J gene: TRBJ2-7

CDR3 protein: CASSPGGGSTDTQYF
CDR3 DNA: TGTGCCAGCAGCCCAGGAGGGGGGAGCACAGATACGCAGTATTTT
V gene: TRBV7-3
D gene: NA
clone size: many
J gene: TRBJ2-3

CDR3 protein: CASSIGFYNEQFF
CDR3 DNA: TGTGCCAGTAGTATTGGATTTTACAATGAGCAGTTCTTC
V gene: TRBV19
D gene: NA
clone size: few
J gene: TRBJ2-1

CDR3 protein: CASSHLQGVRGELFF
CDR3 DNA: TGTGCCAGCAGCCACCTACAGGGAGTTCGGGGGGAGCTGTTTTTT
V gene: TRBV3-1
D gene: NA
clone size: many
J gene: TRBJ2-2

CDR3 protein: CASREGALSYNEQFF
CDR3 DNA: TGTGCCAGCCGGGAGGGAGCACTCTCCTACAATGAGCAGTTCTTC
V gene: TRBV2
D gene: TRBD2
clone size: NA
J gene: TRBJ2-1

CDR3 protein: CASSLGTSGRADTQYF
CDR3 DNA: TGTGCCAGCAGCCTCGGGACTAGCGGGAGGGCCGATACGCAGTATTTT
V gene: TRBV7-9
D gene: TRBD2
clone size: many
J gene: TRBJ2-3

CDR3 protein: CATSRERQGSEQFF
CDR3 DNA: TGTGCCACCAGCAGAGAGCGACAGGGATCTGAGCAGTTCTTC
V gene: TRBV15
D gene: TRBD1
clone size: many
J gene: TRBJ2-1

CDR3 protein: CASSYYSAGDPGDTQYF
CDR3 DNA: TGTGCCAGCAGTTACTACTCAGCGGGAGATCCGGGAGATACGCAGTATTTT
V gene: TRBV6-2/TRBV6-3
D gene: TRBD2
clone size: few
J gene: TRBJ2-3

CDR3 protein: CASSLGFRASNTEAFF
CDR3 DNA: TGCGCCAGCAGCTTGGGATTTCGGGCCTCGAACACTGAAGCTTTCTTT
V gene: TRBV5-1
D gene: NA
clone size: NA
J gene: TRBJ1-1

CDR3 protein: CASSSPGGGTTDTQYF
CDR3 DNA: TGTGCCAGCAGTTCCCCAGGGGGTGGAACCACAGATACGCAGTATTTT
V gene: TRBV28
D gene: TRBD1
clone size: many
J gene: TRBJ2-3

CDR3 protein: CSVAPGLSETQYF
CDR3 DNA: TGCAGCGTAGCTCCGGGACTTTCGGAGACCCAGTACTTC
V gene: TRBV29-1
D gene: NA
clone size: few
J gene: TRBJ2-5

CDR3 protein: CASSEWRSQETQYF
CDR3 DNA: TGTGCCAGCAGTGAATGGCGCAGCCAAGAGACCCAGTACTTC
V gene: TRBV2
D gene: NA
clone size: many
J gene: TRBJ2-5

CDR3 protein: CASSMGTSGYEQFF
CDR3 DNA: TGTGCCAGTAGTATGGGAACTTCAGGGTATGAGCAGTTCTTC
V gene: TRBV19
D gene: NA
clone size: NA
J gene: TRBJ2-1

CDR3 protein: CSAREGAEETQYF
CDR3 DNA: TGCAGTGCTAGGGAGGGGGCGGAAGAGACCCAGTACTTC
V gene: TRBV20-1
D gene: NA
clone size: few
J gene: TRBJ2-5

CDR3 protein: CASSDVRGGYTF
CDR3 DNA: TGTGCCAGCAGTGATGTTCGCGGCGGCTACACCTTC
V gene: TRBV2
D gene: NA
clone size: many
J gene: TRBJ1-2

CDR3 protein: CASSLQVEAYNEQFF
CDR3 DNA: TGCGCCAGCAGCTTGCAAGTTGAGGCCTACAATGAGCAGTTCTTC
V gene: TRBV5-1
D gene: NA
clone size: many
J gene: TRBJ2-1

CDR3 protein: CASSLTGLAGGSQSDTQYF
CDR3 DNA: TGTGCCAGCAGTTTAACCGGACTAGCGGGAGGGTCCCAGTCAGATACGCAGTATTTT
V gene: TRBV28
D gene: TRBD2
clone size: many
J gene: TRBJ2-3